The 18 T cell receptor beta chains below were found in one sample sequenced in a study of T cell responses to AZD1222 COVID-19 vaccine. Measured with immunoSEQ multiplex PCR; TCRdb has only the in-frame clones, and not every one. The table records fewer than 200,000 clones, around 94% of them present only once. This specimen was peripheral blood, taken 28 days after the second AZD1222 dose. Source of these receptors: an adult who received the AZD1222 COVID-19 vaccine.

The chain combines TRBV7-9 with TRBJ1-1; TRBD1 is a possible D gene (5 bases). The CDR3 sequence is 15 residues long. V was trimmed by 5 bases and J by 4 bases, leaving 17 bases between them. The germline gives CDR1 SEHNR, CDR2 FQNEAQ (reference sequence). The CDR3 loop reads CASSPTGRAGTEAFF. The CDR3 DNA reads TGTGCCAGCAGCCCGACCGGCAGGGCGGGCACTGAAGCTTTCTTT. The variable domain in full, completed from reference TRBV7-9 and TRBJ1-1, reads DTGVSQNPRHKITKRGQNVTFRCDPISEHNRLYWYRQTLGQGPEFLTYFQNEAQLEKSRLLSDRFSAERPKGSFSTLEIQRTEQGDSAMYLCASSPTGRAGTEAFFGQGTRLTVV.

This chain connects TRBV6-5 to TRBJ1-2; D might be TRBD1 (5 bases). Between the trimmed V and J ends, which lost 8 bases and 7 bases, there was a span of 20 bases. This CDR3 contains 14 residues. Germline V lookup: CDR1 MNHEY, CDR2 SVGAGI. Here the CDR3 DNA reads TGTGCCAGCTCGGGGGGTCGGCTCTTGGCTGGCTACACCTTC. Translation gives CASSGGRLLAGYTF.

This rearrangement joins TRBV15 to TRBJ1-1; D gene ambiguous. CDR1 LNHNV and CDR2 YYDKDF come from the germline V gene (reference sequence). Trimming took 0 bases from V and 5 from J, leaving 10 bases between them. CDR3 length: 14 residues. CDR3 in amino acids: CATSRDGQMTEAFF. CDR3 nucleotide sequence: TGTGCCACCAGCAGAGATGGTCAGATGACTGAAGCTTTCTTT.

The rearrangement links TRBV18 to TRBJ1-6, with TRBD1 identical over 8 bases. CDR3 length: 15 residues. Germline assignment: CDR1 KGHSH and CDR2 LQKENI. The V segment lost 3 bases and the J segment 4 bases; nucleotides outside the gene matches: 2. CDR3: CASSPTGGYNSPLHF. The CDR3 DNA is TGTGCCAGCTCACCCACAGGGGGGTATAATTCACCCCTCCACTTT.

This clone was counted a few times. The chain joins TRBV28 to TRBJ1-2; D not resolved. CDR3 size: 14 residues. Trimming pared 1 base from V and 4 bases from J, leaving 10 bases between. The V gene's germline CDR1 is MDHEN and CDR2 SYDVKM. CDR3 coding DNA: TGTGCCAGCAGTTTATACAGCTCAACCTATGGCTACACCTTC. Translation: CASSLYSSTYGYTF.

The chain is built from TRBV4-1 and TRBJ1-5; 7 bases align to TRBD1. The germline V gene has CDR1 MGHRA and CDR2 YSYEKL. Trimming at V came to 2 bases and at J to 6 bases, leaving 10 bases not matched to a gene. The CDR3 contains 16 residues. The DNA for the CDR3 is TGCGCCAGCAGCCAATTCGACAGGGTAAGGGCTCAGCCCCAGCATTTT. It yields the protein CASSQFDRVRAQPQHF.

Remarks on this clone: An end of the junction differs from the germline gene, which may be a read error. The rearrangement joins TRBV7-3 to TRBJ2-1; 7 bases align to TRBD2. CDR3 size: 13 residues. Germline CDR1 SGHTA, CDR2 FQGTGA. The CDR3 here is CASSYDPTSPRVF. Here the CDR3 DNA reads TGTGCCAGCAGCTACGATCCGACTAGCCCCCGGGTCTTC.

The chain carries TRBV12-3 or TRBV12-4 and TRBJ1-3; D call uncertain. Trimming removed 4 bases from V and 6 bases from J, with 7 bases in between. CDR3 length equals 12 residues. The CDR3, as DNA: TGTGCCAGCAGTTGGACCCAAAACACCATATATTTT. As protein: CASSWTQNTIYF.

V gene TRBV18 combines with J gene TRBJ1-2; no clear D gene. CDR1 is KGHSH and CDR2 is LQKENI in the germline V gene. Trimming removed 3 bases at V and 2 bases at J, with 10 bases between. CDR3 length: 14 residues. The CDR3 DNA is TGTGCCAGCTCACCCACGCCGGAAAACTATGGCTACACCTTC. Its protein is CASSPTPENYGYTF. Supplemented by reference TRBV18 and TRBJ1-2, the full variable domain reads NAGVMQNPRHLVRRRGQEARLRCSPMKGHSHVYWYRQLPEEGLKFMVYLQKENIIDESGMPKERFSAEFPKEGPSILRIQQVVRGDSAAYFCASSPTPENYGYTFGSGTRLTVV.

This chain links TRBV19 with TRBJ2-1; the D gene is possibly TRBD2 (6 bases). The CDR3 is 14 amino acids. Between the trimmed V and J ends, which lost 3 bases and 6 bases, there was a span of 12 bases. CDR1 LNHDA and CDR2 SQIVND come from the germline V gene (reference sequence). Here the CDR3 DNA reads TGTGCCAGTAGTATGGTCGGGAGTCCCAATGAGCAGTTCTTC. Protein sequence: CASSMVGSPNEQFF.

The chain is built from TRBV5-4 and TRBJ2-1; 8 bases are a match to TRBD2. The CDR3 runs to 14 residues. The V and J ends lost 1 base and 5 bases, in that order; junction bases with no gene match: 2. From germline, CDR1 is SGHNT and CDR2 YYREEE (reference sequence). The CDR3 here is CASSLRGLDNEQFF. DNA of the CDR3: TGTGCCAGCAGCTTGAGGGGACTAGACAATGAGCAGTTCTTC.

The chain combines TRBV28 with TRBJ1-4; TRBD1 matches at 10 bases. The germline CDR1 and CDR2 sequences are MDHEN and SYDVKM. The V gene end was trimmed by 4 bases and the J gene end by 5 bases; junction bases not matched to a gene: 1. The CDR3 consists of 14 residues. The CDR3, as DNA: TGTGCCAGCAGTTGGACAGGGGGGAATGAAAAACTGTTTTTT. Its translation is CASSWTGGNEKLFF.

The chain combines TRBV30 with TRBJ1-3, with D possibly matching TRBD1 (6 bases). CDR1 and CDR2 (germline): GTSNPN, SVGIG (reference sequence). This CDR3 comprises 15 residues. Trimming took off 0 bases at V and 4 bases at J, with 13 bases between the two ends. The DNA of the CDR3 is TGTGCCTGGAGTGTAGGAGGGGGTCGGGGAAACACCATATATTTT. It yields the protein CAWSVGGGRGNTIYF.

V gene TRBV19 combines with J gene TRBJ1-6; D call uncertain. The CDR3 totals 18 residues. Trimming took off 4 bases at V and 0 bases at J, with 16 bases between the two ends. Germline V gives CDR1 LNHDA, CDR2 SQIVND (reference sequence). CDR3 DNA sequence: TGTGCCAGTAGTAGGAAAGCTGTTTCGAGCTCCTATAATTCACCCCTCCACTTT. This sequence encodes CASSRKAVSSSYNSPLHF. The whole variable domain, remainder taken from reference TRBV19 and TRBJ1-6, is DGGITQSPKYLFRKEGQNVTLSCEQNLNHDAMYWYRQDPGQGLRLIYYSQIVNDFQKGDIAEGYSVSREKKESFPLTVTSAQKNPTAFYLCASSRKAVSSSYNSPLHFGNGTRLTVT.

The chain joins TRBV6-6 to TRBJ1-1; TRBD1 matches 9 bases. Unmatched junction bases numbered 9, after V lost 6 bases and J lost 10 bases. Germline assignment: CDR1 MNHNY and CDR2 SVGAGI (reference sequence). The CDR3 spans 13 residues. The CDR3 nucleotides are TGTGCCAGCAGCCCGGGACAGGGCTTCGGAGCTTTCTTT. It specifies CASSPGQGFGAFF.

This clone has a single count. The rearrangement uses TRBV3-1 (or the pseudogene TRBV3-2) and TRBJ2-1; 7 nucleotides align to TRBD1. The CDR3 consists of 15 residues. The germline CDR1 and CDR2 sequences are LGHDT and YNNKEL (reference sequence). With V trimmed by 3 bases and J by 4 bases, 6 bases remained unmatched. In DNA form, the CDR3 reads TGTGCCAGCAGCCAGAGACCGACAGGGTACAATGAGCAGTTCTTC. Encoded protein: CASSQRPTGYNEQFF.

V gene TRBV18 combines with J gene TRBJ1-4; D gene uncertain. This CDR3 contains 17 residues. V dropped 3 bases and J dropped 0 bases, with 14 bases sitting between them. Germline values: CDR1 KGHSH, CDR2 LQKENI. Here the CDR3 reads CASSPRGGSATNEKLFF. CDR3 bases: TGTGCCAGCTCACCCCGGGGAGGCTCTGCAACTAATGAAAAACTGTTTTTT.

The chain uses TRBV7-6 and TRBJ2-7, with D perhaps matching TRBD1 (6 bases). The V gene's germline CDR1 is SGHVS and CDR2 FNYEAQ. V was cut by 5 bases and J by 7 bases, with 18 bases left in between. The CDR3 consists of 14 residues. This chain's CDR3 is CASSVLQGSGEQYF. The DNA of the CDR3 is TGTGCCAGCAGCGTGCTACAGGGTTCGGGGGAGCAGTACTTC.